Below are 26 T cell receptor beta chains sequenced from a single sample in a study of CD8 T cells in Susac syndrome. Reverse transcription used about 0.45 to 1 ug RNA and random hexamers. TCRdb re-derived calls from the immunoSEQ multiplex PCR reads in MiXCR, one entry per CDR3 protein. Altogether 210,000 or so distinct CDR3 sequences are present, 80% to 95% being singletons, with the ten largest covering over 0.1%. Specimen: CD8+ T cells from PBMCs. The receptors come from a human donor with multiple sclerosis.

The CDR3: CASSMVNTEAFF. For the CDR3, the DNA is TGTGCCAGTAGTATGGTTAACACTGAAGCTTTCTTT. The chain has TRBV19 and TRBJ1-1; D remains ambiguous. Per germline, CDR1 LNHDA and CDR2 SQIVND (reference sequence). V dropped 3 bases and J dropped 2 bases, with 4 bases sitting between them. There are 12 residues in the CDR3. Filled out from reference TRBV19 and TRBJ1-1, the complete variable domain reads DGGITQSPKYLFRKEGQNVTLSCEQNLNHDAMYWYRQDPGQGLRLIYYSQIVNDFQKGDIAEGYSVSREKKESFPLTVTSAQKNPTAFYLCASSMVNTEAFFGQGTRLTVV.

This chain links TRBV11-2 with TRBJ2-6; D possibly corresponds to TRBD2 (6 bases). Germline V lookup: CDR1 SGHAT, CDR2 FQNNGV. V shed 3 bases and J shed 4 bases, with 10 bases lying between them. The CDR3 sequence is 15 residues long. The CDR3, as DNA: TGTGCCAGCAGCTTTCGGGGGTACGGGGCCAACGTCCTGACTTTC. It is translated as CASSFRGYGANVLTF.

The chain carries TRBV6-6 and TRBJ2-4; TRBD1 might be the D (6 bases). This CDR3 has 11 residues. The germline CDR1 and CDR2 sequences are MNHNY and SVGAGI (reference sequence). Trimming shortened V by 6 bases and J by 9 bases, and 9 bases separated the two germline ends. CDR3 amino acids: CASRQGGIQYF. The CDR3 bases are TGTGCCAGCAGACAGGGTGGCATTCAGTACTTC.

The chain joins TRBV9 to TRBJ1-2, with 7 bases aligning to TRBD1. V shed 4 bases and J 8 bases; nucleotides not matched to a gene: 8. Germline assignment: CDR1 SGDLS and CDR2 YYNGEE. The CDR3 consists of 13 residues. The CDR3 region has the DNA TGTGCCAGCAGCCCTGGGACAGTAGTGGGCTACACCTTC. The encoded protein is CASSPGTVVGYTF. Variable domain in full (rest from reference TRBV9 and TRBJ1-2): DSGVTQTPKHLITATGQRVTLRCSPRSGDLSVYWYQQSLDQGLQFLIQYYNGEERAKGNILERFSAQQFPDLHSELNLSSLELGDSALYFCASSPGTVVGYTFGSGTRLTVV.

This chain connects TRBV5-1 to TRBJ2-1; no definite D call. The V gene lost 0 bases and the J gene lost 8 bases, with 12 bases spanning the gap. The CDR3 spans 14 residues. Germline CDR1 is SGHRS and CDR2 is YFSETQ. Here the CDR3 reads CASSLAAQIDEQFF. The DNA for the CDR3 is TGCGCCAGCAGCTTGGCCGCGCAGATCGATGAGCAGTTCTTC.

The rearrangement links TRBV9 to TRBJ2-6; tentatively, D is TRBD1 or TRBD2 (5 bases each). Trimming shortened V by 3 bases and J by 0 bases, and 19 bases separated the two germline ends. This CDR3 contains 19 residues. Germline loops: CDR1 SGDLS, CDR2 YYNGEE. This CDR3 reads CASSGRGRSLSSGANVLTF. The CDR3 bases are TGTGCCAGCAGCGGCCGGGGACGGTCCCTTTCCTCTGGGGCCAACGTCCTGACTTTC.

The genes are TRBV4-1 and TRBJ1-1; possibly TRBD1 for D (5 bases). The V end lost 1 base, the J end lost 5 bases, and 8 bases lay between the germline ends. Germline V gives CDR1 MGHRA, CDR2 YSYEKL. The CDR3 extends over 13 amino acids. The CDR3 DNA follows: TGCGCCAGCAGCCAAGTCGGGGGAACTGAAGCTTTCTTT. As protein: CASSQVGGTEAFF.

This chain uses TRBV5-1 with TRBJ1-1; maybe TRBD1 (5 bases). CDR3 length: 16 amino acids. Germline CDR1 and CDR2: SGHRS and YFSETQ. Trimming took off 4 bases at V and 0 bases at J, with 16 bases between the two ends. This chain's CDR3 is CASSPLPPGMNTEAFF. The CDR3 DNA reads as TGCGCCAGCAGCCCCCTTCCCCCAGGGATGAACACTGAAGCTTTCTTT.

The rearrangement joins TRBV30 to TRBJ2-1, with 9 bases that match TRBD2. Germline V gives CDR1 GTSNPN, CDR2 SVGIG (reference sequence). This CDR3 is built from 15 residues. J was trimmed by 4 bases and V by 0 bases; bases with no gene match: 4. CDR3 residues: CAWSVGAGGYNEQFF. The CDR3 nucleotides are TGTGCCTGGAGTGTAGGGGCGGGGGGGTACAATGAGCAGTTCTTC.

The chain joins TRBV12-5 to TRBJ1-3; no firm D call. Trimming pared 5 bases from V and 3 bases from J, leaving 11 bases between. Germline V gene sequence: CDR1 LGHNT, CDR2 FRNRAP. CDR3 size: 14 residues. The CDR3 reads CASGPPFNGNTIYF. DNA of the CDR3: TGTGCTAGTGGTCCACCCTTCAATGGAAACACCATATATTTT.

The CDR3 loop reads CASSPFEGVSSPLHF. The CDR3 region has the DNA TGTGCCAGCAGTCCTTTTGAGGGAGTTAGCTCACCCCTCCACTTT. The rearrangement joins TRBV12-3 or TRBV12-4 to TRBJ1-6; no reliable D call. The CDR3 totals 15 residues. Trimming removed 5 bases at V and 10 bases at J, with 18 bases between.

V is TRBV20-1 and J is TRBJ2-7; D is undetermined. CDR3 size: 14 residues. Between the trimmed V and J ends, which lost 6 bases and 3 bases, there was a span of 18 bases. Germline-derived CDR1 and CDR2 are DFQATT and SNEGSKA (reference sequence). The CDR3 is CSAYIARVGYEQYF. CDR3 sequence (DNA): TGCAGTGCCTACATTGCCCGGGTAGGCTACGAGCAGTACTTC.

The chain recombines TRBV12-3 or TRBV12-4 with TRBJ1-5; possible D gene TRBD1, 6 bases. This CDR3 spans 16 amino acids. Trimming cost V 6 bases and J 4 bases, with 19 bases left between them. The CDR3 nucleotides are TGTGCCAGCAGGAGGGAGGAGGGGGGGATTAATCAGCCCCAGCATTTT. Translating gives CASRREEGGINQPQHF.

The chain carries TRBV28 and TRBJ2-1; D is possibly TRBD2 (6 bases). The CDR3 is made up of 15 amino acids. Germline V gene data show CDR1 as MDHEN and CDR2 as SYDVKM. Trimming shortened V by 6 bases and J by 4 bases, and 16 bases separated the two germline ends. DNA of the CDR3: TGTGCCAGCAGCCCCGGACTATCTACGTACAATGAGCAGTTCTTC. Residues: CASSPGLSTYNEQFF.

V and J are TRBV9 and TRBJ1-1; 9 bases line up with TRBD1. The length of the CDR3 is 15 residues. Germline trimming cut 2 bases from V and 3 bases from J; bases unmatched to any gene: 5. The germline gives CDR1 SGDLS, CDR2 YYNGEE. The CDR3 region is CASSVGRTGDTEAFF. The DNA of the CDR3 is TGTGCCAGCAGCGTCGGAAGGACAGGGGACACTGAAGCTTTCTTT.

The CDR3 loop is CASSYGQGPAYEQYF. The CDR3 DNA is TGTGCCAGCAGTTATGGACAGGGGCCAGCCTACGAGCAGTACTTC. The chain uses TRBV6-5 and TRBJ2-7, with 9 bases identical to TRBD1. The germline CDR1 and CDR2 sequences are MNHEY and SVGAGI. The CDR3 totals 15 residues. After removal of 3 bases from V and 2 bases from J, the junction contained 5 bases not matched to a gene.

The CDR3 here is CATSDRLAGGKDEQFF. In DNA, the CDR3 is TGTGCCACCAGCGACAGACTAGCGGGAGGGAAGGATGAGCAGTTCTTC. The V and J genes are TRBV15 and TRBJ2-1; 14 bases are shared with TRBD2. V dropped 5 bases and J dropped 8; count of bases not matched to a gene: 8. The CDR3 totals 16 residues. Looked up from germline, CDR1 is LNHNV and CDR2 is YYDKDF (reference sequence).

This rearrangement joins TRBV7-9 to TRBJ1-2; the D gene is possibly TRBD1 (6 bases). This CDR3 is 14 amino acids long. The germline V gene encodes CDR1 SEHNR and CDR2 FQNEAQ (reference sequence). V was trimmed by 5 bases and J by 2 bases, leaving 12 bases between them. CDR3 bases: TGTGCCAGCAGCGACGCGGGGGCCAACTATGGCTACACCTTC. Amino acids: CASSDAGANYGYTF. Together with reference TRBV7-9 and TRBJ1-2, the CDR3 gives the full variable domain: DTGVSQNPRHKITKRGQNVTFRCDPISEHNRLYWYRQTLGQGPEFLTYFQNEAQLEKSRLLSDRFSAERPKGSFSTLEIQRTEQGDSAMYLCASSDAGANYGYTFGSGTRLTVV.

The chain combines TRBV27 with TRBJ1-6; D remains unclear. The CDR3 is 13 residues long. Trimming took 4 bases from V and 14 from J, leaving 15 bases between them. The germline CDR1 and CDR2 sequences are MNHEY and SMNVEV (reference sequence). In DNA form, the CDR3 reads TGTGCCAGCAGTTCTTCTCCGTTGGGGTCCCTCCACTTT. Translating it yields CASSSSPLGSLHF.

This clonotype turned up a few times. The rearrangement uses TRBV5-6 and TRBJ2-7; D is unresolved. The CDR3 covers 11 residues. Trimming pared 1 base from V and 6 bases from J, leaving 5 bases between. Per germline, CDR1 SGHDT and CDR2 YYEEEE. The CDR3 nucleotides read TGTGCCAGCAGCTTGTCGGTCGAGCAGTACTTC. The encoded protein is CASSLSVEQYF.

The rearrangement links TRBV27 to TRBJ1-4, with D possibly matching TRBD1 (5 bases). Trimming cost V 3 bases and J 8 bases, with 19 bases left between them. Looked up from germline, CDR1 is MNHEY and CDR2 is SMNVEV (reference sequence). This CDR3 has 16 amino acids. In DNA form, the CDR3 reads TGTGCCAGCAGTTTTGCCTCATTTGAGGGGACGGAAAAACTGTTTTTT. Translated, it gives CASSFASFEGTEKLFF.

This clonotype has a single count. The chain is built from TRBV4-3 and TRBJ1-6; D ambiguous. From germline, CDR1 is LGHNA and CDR2 YSLEER. This CDR3 has 19 residues. V was trimmed by 1 base and J by 3 bases, leaving 19 bases between them. CDR3 DNA: TGCGCCAGCAGCCAAGTGTCCCAAGTAGAGGACCACTATAATTCACCCCTCCACTTT. It specifies CASSQVSQVEDHYNSPLHF.

In the case of this clonotype: One junction end disagrees with the germline gene, perhaps due to a read error. V gene TRBV7-9 combines with J gene TRBJ2-7; TRBD1 matches at 8 bases. This CDR3 has 16 amino acids. Germline CDR1 and CDR2: SEHNR and FQNEAQ (reference sequence). This CDR3 is CVSSSLGGQDYYEQYF. CDR3 DNA: TGTGTCAGCAGCTCCCTGGGGGGACAGGATTACTACGAGCAGTACTTC.

The V and J genes are TRBV23-1 and TRBJ1-3; TRBD1 matches at 11 bases. TRBV23-1 is an open reading frame, and its role is uncertain. The CDR3 runs 15 residues. With V trimmed by 3 bases and J by 8 bases, 6 bases remained unmatched. CDR3 residues: CASSHPGTGGDTIYF. CDR3 DNA sequence: TGCGCCAGCAGTCACCCTGGGACAGGGGGGGACACCATATATTTT.

V usage is TRBV12-3 or TRBV12-4 and J usage is TRBJ1-1, with D unclear. The CDR3 length is 12 residues. V was cut by 4 bases and J by 7 bases, with 10 bases left in between. Here the CDR3 reads CASSYSVFEAFF. CDR3 DNA: TGTGCCAGCAGTTACTCGGTTTTTGAAGCTTTCTTT.

V and J are TRBV24-1 and TRBJ2-1; TRBD1 might be the D (5 bases). CDR1 KGHDR and CDR2 SFDVKD come from the germline V gene. V lost 4 bases and J 4 bases, leaving 13 bases between the germline ends. This CDR3 is 15 amino acids long. CDR3 in amino acids: CATSDRLDSYNEQFF. CDR3 sequence (DNA): TGTGCCACCAGTGACCGACTCGACAGTTACAATGAGCAGTTCTTC.